This record covers a single T cell receptor (beta chain). The sample holds a few counts of this clone. No antigen is known for it. Base quality data are lacking; no much larger clone is found one base away. The immunoSEQ Assay, a bias-controlled multiplex PCR, was used to amplify TCRbeta CDR3 regions from genomic DNA. Per the source publication's procedure: The number of nucleated cells in each sample was estimated by amplification of reference gene primers within the assay. To quantify the absolute abundance of each unique TCRbeta CDR3 rearrangement, sequence reads were collapsed and filtered. For each sample, productive Simpson clonality was calculated as the square root of Simpson's diversity index across productive rearrangements. TCRdb took this table from immuneACCESS and kept in-frame rearrangements with V and J called. Such tables lack part of the clones; where checked against another copy, unresolved V genes explain under half of the gap, and the rest is unexplained. V, J and clone size derive from that table, while D and trimming were established from the DNA sequence. This sample gives some 200,000 clones in total; more than 65% of them show up just once. The top ten hold around 2% of the sample.

This entry comes from a study of blood T cell repertoires in COVID-19 (dated by TCRdb to about 2020). At the level of the whole study: The collaborator samples originated in the United States, Italy and Spain and spanned the acute and convalescent phases of COVID-19. The samples were drawn from the first 160 participants of the ongoing ImmuneRACE study and from some 1,300 subjects provided by 6 global collaborators. Subjects who had been exposed to COVID-19, were actively infected with it, or had recovered from it provided the deeply sampled blood TCRbeta repertoires that made up the dataset. The material from the prospective study consisted of cDNA or gDNA derived from T cells, B-cell-depleted T cells, or PBMCs. Nearly every sample came with metadata listing a de-identified subject ID, COVID-19 status, age in years and sex. A freely available public database, intended as a resource for researchers studying the immune response to SARS-CoV-2, is where the repertoires were released. Where HLA class I and class II types were available, the types were taken from metadata supplied by the sample provider, not from assay-based typing.

The germline V end is reduced by 5 bases and the J end by 3 bases; junction bases left unmatched: 8. As encoded in the germline V gene (reference sequence), CDR1 is SEHNR while CDR2 is FQNEAQ. Reading from cysteine to phenylalanine, the CDR3 counts 15 amino acids. The entry retains the CDR3 DNA only, 45 bases that are in frame from base 1. The collaborating institutions used their own protocols to collect whole blood in K2EDTA tubes. For TCRbeta analysis, collaborators shipped samples as frozen whole blood, isolated PBMCs, or DNA extracted from either of those sample types. Points the paper makes about the study in general: Clinical and demographic metadata were provided uncurated, with the amount varying by source and participant.

The specimen sequenced was peripheral blood. The chain is encoded by TRBV7-9 joined to TRBJ2-7; TRBD2 matches 9 bases in the middle. The TCR sequence derives from a woman aged 60-70 years with acute or convalescent COVID-19. The CDR3 in this case is CASSTSGTSYYEQYF. The sequence in DNA is TGTGCCAGCAGCACGTCCGGGACTAGCTACTACGAGCAGTACTTC.